The present T cell receptor (beta chain) was sequenced within a study of CD8 T cells in ankylosing spondylitis. Study results and caveats: A TCR beta motif of several highly homologous variants seemed to mark ankylosing spondylitis blood.

This clonotype was seen repeatedly, ten times or more. The antigen remains undetermined. This CDR3 contains 13 residues. Trimming pared 9 bases from V and 1 base from J, leaving 10 bases between. The germline V gene encodes CDR1 MDHEN and CDR2 SYDVKM. TCRdb re-analysed the 5' RACE reads in MiXCR, keeping a single row per CDR3 protein. The sample carries 500,000 or so distinct CDR3 sequences, about 5% recorded once. This chain connects TRBV28 to TRBJ2-4, with D unresolved. This clonotype was obtained from a male donor with ankylosing spondylitis. Material: blood, either unsorted or a sorted T cell fraction (not recorded which). In nucleotides, the CDR3 is TGTGCCAGTGGGGTTTTGGCCAAAAACATTCAGTACTTC. As protein: CASGVLAKNIQYF.